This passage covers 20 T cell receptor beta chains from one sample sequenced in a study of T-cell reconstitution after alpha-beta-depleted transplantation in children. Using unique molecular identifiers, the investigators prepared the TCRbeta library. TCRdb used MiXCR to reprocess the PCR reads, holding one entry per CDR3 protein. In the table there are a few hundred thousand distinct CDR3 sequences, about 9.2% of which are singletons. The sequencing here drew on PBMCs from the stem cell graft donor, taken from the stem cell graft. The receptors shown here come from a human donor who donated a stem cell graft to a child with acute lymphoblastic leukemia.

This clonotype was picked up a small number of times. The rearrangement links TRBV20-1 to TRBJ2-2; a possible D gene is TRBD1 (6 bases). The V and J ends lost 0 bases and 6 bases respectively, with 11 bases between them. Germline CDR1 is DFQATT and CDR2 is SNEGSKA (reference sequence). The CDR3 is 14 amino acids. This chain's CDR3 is CSARDTGIAGELFF. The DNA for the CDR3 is TGCAGTGCTAGAGATACAGGGATCGCCGGGGAGCTGTTTTTT.

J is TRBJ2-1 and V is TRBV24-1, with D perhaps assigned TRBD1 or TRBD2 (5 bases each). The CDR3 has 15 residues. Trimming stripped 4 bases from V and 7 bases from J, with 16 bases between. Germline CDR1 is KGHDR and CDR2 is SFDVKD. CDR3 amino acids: CATSEIGTPGNEQFF. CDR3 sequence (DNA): TGTGCCACCAGTGAGATAGGGACCCCGGGGAATGAGCAGTTCTTC.

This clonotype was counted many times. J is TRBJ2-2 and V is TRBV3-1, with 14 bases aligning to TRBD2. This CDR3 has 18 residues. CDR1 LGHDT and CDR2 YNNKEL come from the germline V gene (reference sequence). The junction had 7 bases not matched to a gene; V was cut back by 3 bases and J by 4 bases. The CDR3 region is CASSQTSGGAGSTGELFF. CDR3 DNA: TGTGCCAGCAGCCAGACTAGCGGGGGGGCCGGTAGCACCGGGGAGCTGTTTTTT.

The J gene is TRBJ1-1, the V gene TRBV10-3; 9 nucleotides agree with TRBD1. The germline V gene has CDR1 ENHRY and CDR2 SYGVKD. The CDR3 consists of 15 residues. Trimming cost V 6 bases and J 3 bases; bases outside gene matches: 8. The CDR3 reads CAIRAGTGKDTEAFF. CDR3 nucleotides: TGTGCCATCAGGGCCGGGACAGGGAAGGACACTGAAGCTTTCTTT.

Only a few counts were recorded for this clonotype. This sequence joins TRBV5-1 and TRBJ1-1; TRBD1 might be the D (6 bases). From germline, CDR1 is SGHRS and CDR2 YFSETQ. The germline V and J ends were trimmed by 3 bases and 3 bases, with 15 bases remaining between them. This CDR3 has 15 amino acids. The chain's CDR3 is CASSWGAPRDTEAFF. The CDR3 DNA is TGCGCCAGCAGCTGGGGGGCTCCGCGGGACACTGAAGCTTTCTTT.

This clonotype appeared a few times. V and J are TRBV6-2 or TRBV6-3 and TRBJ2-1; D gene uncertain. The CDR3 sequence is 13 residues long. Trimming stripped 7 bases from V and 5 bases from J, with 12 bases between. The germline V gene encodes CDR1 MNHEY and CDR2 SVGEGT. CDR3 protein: CASTISRNNEQFF. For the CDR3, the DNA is TGTGCCAGCACCATTAGCAGAAACAATGAGCAGTTCTTC.

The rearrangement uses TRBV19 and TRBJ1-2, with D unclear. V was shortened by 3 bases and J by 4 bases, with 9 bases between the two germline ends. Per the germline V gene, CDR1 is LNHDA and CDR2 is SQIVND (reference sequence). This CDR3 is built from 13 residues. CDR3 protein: CASSISEVYGYTF. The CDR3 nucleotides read TGTGCCAGTAGTATCTCGGAAGTCTATGGCTACACCTTC.

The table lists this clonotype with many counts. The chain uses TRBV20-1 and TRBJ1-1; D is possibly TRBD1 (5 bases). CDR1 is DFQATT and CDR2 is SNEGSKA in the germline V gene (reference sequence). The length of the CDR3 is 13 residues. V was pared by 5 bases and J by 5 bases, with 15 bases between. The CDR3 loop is CSAWTLAGTEAFF. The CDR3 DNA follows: TGCAGTGCTTGGACACTCGCAGGGACTGAAGCTTTCTTT.

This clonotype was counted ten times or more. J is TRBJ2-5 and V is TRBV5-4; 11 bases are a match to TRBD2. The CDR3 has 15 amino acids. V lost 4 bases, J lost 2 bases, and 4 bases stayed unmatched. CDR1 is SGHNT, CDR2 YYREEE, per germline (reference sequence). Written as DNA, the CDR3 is TGTGCCAGCAGCCCGGGACTAGCGGAACAAGAGACCCAGTACTTC. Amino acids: CASSPGLAEQETQYF.

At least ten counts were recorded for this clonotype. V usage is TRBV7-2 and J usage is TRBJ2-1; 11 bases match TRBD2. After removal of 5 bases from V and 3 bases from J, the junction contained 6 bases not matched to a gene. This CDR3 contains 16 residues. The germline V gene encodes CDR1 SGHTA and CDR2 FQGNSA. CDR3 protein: CASSPPSGGLYNEQFF. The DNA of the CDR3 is TGTGCCAGCAGCCCACCTAGCGGGGGGCTCTACAATGAGCAGTTCTTC.

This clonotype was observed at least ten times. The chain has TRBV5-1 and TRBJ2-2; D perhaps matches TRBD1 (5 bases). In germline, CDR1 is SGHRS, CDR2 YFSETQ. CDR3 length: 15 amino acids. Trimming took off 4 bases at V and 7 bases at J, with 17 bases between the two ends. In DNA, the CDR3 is TGCGCCAGCAGCAAAGACAGCCCCAGTGTCGGGGAGCTGTTTTTT. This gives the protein CASSKDSPSVGELFF.

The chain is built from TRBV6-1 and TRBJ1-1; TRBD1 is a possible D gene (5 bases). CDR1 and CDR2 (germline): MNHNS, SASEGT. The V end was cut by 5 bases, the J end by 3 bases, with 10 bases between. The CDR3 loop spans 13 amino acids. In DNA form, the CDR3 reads TGTGCCAGCAGTAGAGGGGTACACACTGAAGCTTTCTTT. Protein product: CASSRGVHTEAFF.

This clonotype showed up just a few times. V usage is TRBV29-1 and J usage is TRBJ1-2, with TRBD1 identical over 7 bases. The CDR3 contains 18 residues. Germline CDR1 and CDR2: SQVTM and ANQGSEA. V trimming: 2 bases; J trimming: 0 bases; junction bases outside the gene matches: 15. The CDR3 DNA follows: TGCAGCGTTGAATACGCCGGTGGGACAGTGATCGCTAACTATGGCTACACCTTC. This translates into CSVEYAGGTVIANYGYTF.

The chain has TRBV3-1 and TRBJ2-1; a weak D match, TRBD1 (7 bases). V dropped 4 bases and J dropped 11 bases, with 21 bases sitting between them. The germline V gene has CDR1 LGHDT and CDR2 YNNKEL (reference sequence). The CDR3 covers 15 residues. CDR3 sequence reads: CASSRLGRDREQQFF. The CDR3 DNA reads TGTGCCAGCAGCCGACTAGGCCGGGACAGAGAACAGCAGTTCTTC.

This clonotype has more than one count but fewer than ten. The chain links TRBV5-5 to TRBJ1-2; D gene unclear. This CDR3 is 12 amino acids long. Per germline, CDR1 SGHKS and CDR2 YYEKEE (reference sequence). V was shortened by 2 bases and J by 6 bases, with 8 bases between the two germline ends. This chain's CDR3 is CASSLGVDGYTF. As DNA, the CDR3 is TGTGCCAGCAGCTTAGGTGTCGATGGCTACACCTTC.

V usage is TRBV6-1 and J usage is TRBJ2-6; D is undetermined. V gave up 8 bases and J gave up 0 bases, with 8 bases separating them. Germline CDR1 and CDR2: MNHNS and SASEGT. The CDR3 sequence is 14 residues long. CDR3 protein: CASPGSSGANVLTF. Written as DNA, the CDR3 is TGTGCCAGCCCCGGTAGCTCTGGGGCCAACGTCCTGACTTTC.

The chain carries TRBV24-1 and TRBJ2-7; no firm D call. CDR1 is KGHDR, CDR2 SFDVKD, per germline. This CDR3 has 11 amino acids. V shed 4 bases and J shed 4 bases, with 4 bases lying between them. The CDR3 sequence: CATSDRYEQYF. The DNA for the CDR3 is TGTGCCACCAGTGACAGATACGAGCAGTACTTC.

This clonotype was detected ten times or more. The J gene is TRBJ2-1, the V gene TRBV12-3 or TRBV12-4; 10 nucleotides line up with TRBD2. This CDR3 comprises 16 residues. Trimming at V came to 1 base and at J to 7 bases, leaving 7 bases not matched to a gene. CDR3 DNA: TGTGCCAGCAGTTTAGGTCCTAGCGGGGGCCCGAATGAGCAGTTCTTC. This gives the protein CASSLGPSGGPNEQFF.

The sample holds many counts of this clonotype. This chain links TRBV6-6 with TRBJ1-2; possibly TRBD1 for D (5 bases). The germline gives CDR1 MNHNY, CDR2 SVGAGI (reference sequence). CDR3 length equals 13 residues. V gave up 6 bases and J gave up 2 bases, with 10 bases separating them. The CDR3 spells CASSPTVNYGYTF. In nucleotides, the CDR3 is TGTGCCAGCAGCCCGACAGTAAACTATGGCTACACCTTC.

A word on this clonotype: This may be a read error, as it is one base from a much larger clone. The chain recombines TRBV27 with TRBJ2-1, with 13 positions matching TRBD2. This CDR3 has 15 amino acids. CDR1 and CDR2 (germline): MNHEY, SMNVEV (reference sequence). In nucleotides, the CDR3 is TGTGCCAACAGTGCAACTAGCGGGGGGGCCGGTGAGCAGTTCTTC. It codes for CANSATSGGAGEQFF.